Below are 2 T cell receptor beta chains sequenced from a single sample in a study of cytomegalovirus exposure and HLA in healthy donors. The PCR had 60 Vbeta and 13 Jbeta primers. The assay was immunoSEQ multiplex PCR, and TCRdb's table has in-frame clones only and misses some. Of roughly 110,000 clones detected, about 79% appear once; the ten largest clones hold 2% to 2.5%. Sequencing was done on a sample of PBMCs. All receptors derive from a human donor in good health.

CDR3 nucleotides: TGTGCCAGCAGCGTACCCTCGGGACACCTGAACACCGGGGAGCTGTTTTTT. This codes for CASSVPSGHLNTGELFF. The chain joins TRBV9 to TRBJ2-2; maybe TRBD1 (6 bases). From germline, CDR1 is SGDLS and CDR2 YYNGEE. With 1 base removed from V and 1 base from J, the gap between germline ends came to 14 bases. CDR3 length: 17 residues. The complete variable domain, with remaining parts taken from reference TRBV9 and TRBJ2-2, reads DSGVTQTPKHLITATGQRVTLRCSPRSGDLSVYWYQQSLDQGLQFLIQYYNGEERAKGNILERFSAQQFPDLHSELNLSSLELGDSALYFCASSVPSGHLNTGELFFGEGSRLTVL.

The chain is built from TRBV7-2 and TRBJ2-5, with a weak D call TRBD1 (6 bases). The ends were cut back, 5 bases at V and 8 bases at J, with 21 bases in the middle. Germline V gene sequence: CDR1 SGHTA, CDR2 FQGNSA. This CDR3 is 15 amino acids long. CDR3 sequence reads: CASSPTRTEQGTQYF. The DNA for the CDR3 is TGTGCCAGCAGCCCTACCCGGACAGAGCAAGGTACCCAGTACTTC.